This T cell receptor (beta chain) was observed in a study of control samples from healthy donors and cancer patients (TCRdb year 2020). Receptor amplification or capture employed the immunoSEQ multiplex PCR assay. The immuneACCESS repertoire file appears here via TCRdb, limited to in-frame rearrangements. These files lack a portion of the clones; in checked studies, under half of the deficit traces to unresolved V genes, and the cause of the others is not known. Counted in this sample were fewer than 200,000 clones; 96% of them appeared once. Over 1% of the sample goes to the ten largest clones. In this sample, this clone turned up once. Its antigen remains unidentified. No base quality information exists; no much larger clone differs at one position. This clonotype was obtained from a woman aged 30 to 39 in good health. Sequencing was done on a sample of blood.

CDR3 protein: CASSEARLAGVWETQYF. The DNA sequence reads TGTGCCAGCAGTGAAGCGCGACTAGCGGGAGTTTGGGAGACCCAGTACTTC. The chain uses TRBV2 and TRBJ2-5, and TRBD2 matches 12 of the central bases. Looking up the germline V gene yields CDR1 SNHLY and CDR2 FYNNEI. Inclusive of the bounding cysteine and phenylalanine, the CDR3 is 17 residues long. Just CDR3 DNA is preserved here, 51 bases in frame from base 1. V is trimmed back by 0 bases and J by 5 bases, and the junction contains 7 bases that no gene match accounts for. The CDR3 plus the reference TRBV2 and TRBJ2-5 genes for the other parts give the full variable domain: EPEVTQTPSHQVTQMGQEVILRCVPISNHLYFYWYRQILGQKVEFLVSFYNNEISEKSEIFDDQFSVERPDGSNFTLKIRSTKLEDSAMYFCASSEARLAGVWETQYFGPGTRLLVL.